The rows below give T cell receptor beta chains drawn from one sample of a study of blood T cell repertoires in COVID-19. TCRdb's copy holds only in-frame clones and misses some; the assay was immunoSEQ multiplex PCR. Counted here are roughly 350,000 clones, approximately 87% occurring once; the ten biggest clones make up about 6%. Material: peripheral blood. The receptors were sampled from a woman in her 50s with COVID-19, enrolled during active disease. Each CDR3 is given with its conserved first and last residue. Fields, in order: V gene, J gene, D gene, CDR3 DNA, CDR3 protein. A D gene is named only where the DNA matches it firmly.

v_call: TRBV15
j_call: TRBJ2-3
d_call: TRBD2
cdr3_nt: TGTGCCACCAGCAGAGATCTCGCGGGAGGGGTTACGCAGTATTTT
cdr3_aa: CATSRDLAGGVTQYF

v_call: TRBV2
j_call: TRBJ2-7
d_call: TRBD2
cdr3_nt: TGTGCCAGCAGGCGGGAGCCTCCCTACGAGCAGTACTTC
cdr3_aa: CASRREPPYEQYF

v_call: TRBV5-1
j_call: TRBJ2-3
d_call: TRBD2
cdr3_nt: TGCGCCAGCAGATCGCGGGAGGGCGTCATAACAGATACGCAGTATTTT
cdr3_aa: CASRSREGVITDTQYF

v_call: TRBV11-3
j_call: TRBJ2-1
d_call: TRBD2
cdr3_nt: TGTGCCAGCAGCGACCCGGGACTAGAGAACTACAATGAGCAGTTCTTC
cdr3_aa: CASSDPGLENYNEQFF

v_call: TRBV4-3
j_call: TRBJ2-6
d_call: TRBD1
cdr3_nt: TGCGCCAGCAGCCTCGCTCCGGGACAGGCTGGGGCCAACGTCCTGACTTTC
cdr3_aa: CASSLAPGQAGANVLTF

v_call: TRBV19
j_call: TRBJ1-5
d_call: NA
cdr3_nt: TGTGCCAGTAGTATTAGGGGGGGTCAGCCCCAGCATTTT
cdr3_aa: CASSIRGGQPQHF

v_call: TRBV30
j_call: TRBJ2-1
d_call: NA
cdr3_nt: TGTGCCTGGAGTGTTTCGTCTAGACTTAATGGTGAGCAGTTCTTC
cdr3_aa: CAWSVSSRLNGEQFF

v_call: TRBV3-1/TRBV3-2
j_call: TRBJ1-2
d_call: TRBD1
cdr3_nt: TGTGCCAGCAGCCAAGAGAGGACAGGGCGCTCACTAAACTATGGCTACACCTTC
cdr3_aa: CASSQERTGRSLNYGYTF

v_call: TRBV28
j_call: TRBJ2-3
d_call: TRBD2
cdr3_nt: TGTGCCAGCAGTTCCCCGGGGGGGCGAAGCACAGATACGCAGTATTTT
cdr3_aa: CASSSPGGRSTDTQYF

v_call: TRBV24-1
j_call: TRBJ1-2
d_call: NA
cdr3_nt: TGTGCCACCAGTGATTCCCCGGGGAGGGGAGAAGGCTACACCTTC
cdr3_aa: CATSDSPGRGEGYTF

v_call: TRBV18
j_call: TRBJ1-2
d_call: TRBD1
cdr3_nt: TGTGCCAGCTCACGACTTTATGGACAGGACGACGCTAACTATGGCTACACCTTC
cdr3_aa: CASSRLYGQDDANYGYTF